This T cell receptor (beta chain) was retrieved from a study of blood T cell repertoires in COVID-19. Background on the study: Samples came from the United States, Italy and Spain, spanning acute and convalescent COVID-19.

This clone was found once. Germline CDR1 reads SGDLS; CDR2 reads YYNGEE. CDR3 length: 15 residues. Trimming cost V 4 bases and J 2 bases, with 15 bases left between them. Sequencing was performed with immunoSEQ multiplex PCR; in TCRdb, only in-frame clones are kept and a portion is missing. The sample contains around 140,000 clones, around 87% of which appear only once. This rearrangement joins TRBV9 to TRBJ1-1, with D possibly TRBD1 on 6 matching bases. The material sequenced was peripheral blood. The sequence derives from a man over 45 with active COVID-19. CDR3 nucleotides: TGTGCCAGCAGCTCAAGGGACACCAGAAACACTGAAGCTTTCTTT. This codes for CASSSRDTRNTEAFF.